This entry lists 29 T cell receptor beta chains sequenced from one sample in a study of blood T cell repertoires in COVID-19. This table comes from immunoSEQ multiplex PCR, and its TCRdb copy is limited to in-frame clones, with some not included. Among 85,000 to 130,000 clones listed, roughly 84% were seen once. Sequenced sample: peripheral blood. These receptors all stem from a man aged 60-69 years with acute or convalescent COVID-19.

The chain uses TRBV7-2 and TRBJ1-1; D is ambiguous. V lost 3 bases, J lost 3 bases, and 8 bases lay in between. The CDR3 is made up of 13 amino acids. Germline loops: CDR1 SGHTA, CDR2 FQGNSA. CDR3: CASSFYGDTEAFF. The DNA for the CDR3 is TGTGCCAGCAGCTTCTATGGTGACACTGAAGCTTTCTTT. Combining the CDR3 with reference TRBV7-2 and TRBJ1-1 gives the whole variable domain GAGVSQSPSNKVTEKGKDVELRCDPISGHTALYWYRQSLGQGLEFLIYFQGNSAPDKSGLPSDRFSAERTGGSVSTLTIQRTQQEDSAVYLCASSFYGDTEAFFGQGTRLTVV.

V usage is TRBV21-1 and J usage is TRBJ2-3; the listed D gene, TRBD2, was not tested against the DNA. TRBV21-1 is a listed pseudogene. This CDR3 has 16 amino acids. This CDR3 is CASSKVAGYHTDTQYF. The CDR3 DNA is TGTGCCAGCAGCAAAGTAGCGGGGTACCACACAGATACGCAGTATTTT.

This rearrangement joins TRBV14 to TRBJ1-2; D might be TRBD1 (6 bases). CDR1 SGHDN and CDR2 FVKESK come from the germline V gene. There are 13 residues in the CDR3. V lost 4 bases, J lost 8 bases, and 14 bases lay in between. The CDR3 region has the DNA TGTGCCAGCAGCCCTAACAGGGTGGCGGGCTACACCTTC. Its translation is CASSPNRVAGYTF.

This clone was seen more than once but under ten times. The chain carries TRBV28 and TRBJ1-2, with TRBD1 as a possible D gene (5 bases). CDR3 length: 14 amino acids. From germline, CDR1 is MDHEN and CDR2 SYDVKM. Trimming left V 2 bases short and J 4 bases short, with 11 bases between. As DNA, the CDR3 is TGTGCCAGCAGTTTAGCGGGGCTATCCTATGGCTACACCTTC. Protein: CASSLAGLSYGYTF.

This chain links TRBV6-5 with TRBJ2-1, with a possible D match to TRBD1 (5 bases). Trimming shortened V by 4 bases and J by 9 bases, and 7 bases separated the two germline ends. This CDR3 is built from 11 residues. The germline V gene encodes CDR1 MNHEY and CDR2 SVGAGI. CDR3 nucleotides: TGTGCCAGCAGTTGGGGCGCTGAGCAGTTCTTC. This encodes CASSWGAEQFF.

V gene TRBV15 combines with J gene TRBJ2-7, with 13 bases fitting TRBD2. The germline gives CDR1 LNHNV, CDR2 YYDKDF (reference sequence). Trimming at V came to 3 bases and at J to 1 base, leaving 6 bases not matched to a gene. This CDR3 has 17 amino acids. In DNA, the CDR3 is TGTGCCACCAGCAGCCCGGGACTAGCGGGACGTTCCTACGAGCAGTACGTC. Its protein is CATSSPGLAGRSYEQYV.

The V and J genes are TRBV5-4 and TRBJ1-1; tentative D call: TRBD1 (6 bases). Trimming shortened V by 5 bases and J by 1 base, and 15 bases separated the two germline ends. CDR3 length: 15 residues. The germline V gene has CDR1 SGHNT and CDR2 YYREEE (reference sequence). The DNA for the CDR3 is TGTGCCAGCAGTACCCCACAGGGCGGGAACACTGAAGCTTTCTTT. As protein: CASSTPQGGNTEAFF.

This clone was detected only a few times. The chain uses TRBV6-5 and TRBJ1-3, with 8 bases aligning to TRBD1. V was pared by 8 bases and J by 3 bases, with 0 bases of the junction left unmatched. The length of the CDR3 is 12 residues. The germline V gene has CDR1 MNHEY and CDR2 SVGAGI. CDR3 loop: CASGTGGNTIYF. The CDR3 DNA is TGTGCCAGCGGGACAGGTGGAAACACCATATATTTT.

The chain is built from TRBV19 and TRBJ2-3; 7 bases line up with TRBD2. V shed 6 bases and J 4 bases; nucleotides not matched to a gene: 10. Germline V gene lookup returns CDR1 LNHDA and CDR2 SQIVND (reference sequence). CDR3 length: 15 residues. CDR3 amino acids: CASREVGGPADTQYF. The CDR3 DNA reads as TGTGCCAGTAGAGAGGTGGGAGGGCCAGCAGATACGCAGTATTTT.

The chain combines TRBV5-6 with TRBJ2-1; 9 nucleotides match TRBD1. The CDR3 is made up of 17 amino acids. V lost 0 bases to trimming and J lost 2 bases; unmatched junction nucleotides: 6. Per the germline V gene, CDR1 is SGHDT and CDR2 is YYEEEE. The CDR3 DNA reads TGTGCCAGCAGCTTGGGGGGACAGGGTTTCGCCTACAATGAGCAGTTCTTC. It yields the protein CASSLGGQGFAYNEQFF.

V is TRBV11-3 and J is TRBJ2-1, with 7 nucleotides matching TRBD2. CDR1 and CDR2 (germline): SGHNT, YENEEA. V was clipped by 8 bases and J by 5 bases; unmatched bases: 6. The CDR3 covers 13 residues. CDR3 bases: TGTGCCAGCGGCCCTAGCGGCAACAATGAGCAGTTCTTC. It specifies CASGPSGNNEQFF.

The chain has TRBV10-3 and TRBJ1-3; a weak D match, TRBD1 (5 bases). In germline, CDR1 is ENHRY, CDR2 SYGVKD. V lost 10 bases and J 2 bases, leaving 9 bases between the germline ends. This CDR3 region has 12 residues. The CDR3 loop is CATRTTGNTIYF. DNA of the CDR3: TGTGCCACACGGACAACTGGAAACACCATATATTTT.

The chain employs TRBV5-6 and TRBJ1-6; D might be TRBD1 (6 bases). CDR1 and CDR2 (germline): SGHDT, YYEEEE. Trimming pared 0 bases from V and 8 bases from J, leaving 9 bases between. CDR3 length equals 14 residues. CDR3 amino acids: CASSLGTAYSPLHF. The CDR3 DNA reads TGTGCCAGCAGCTTGGGGACAGCCTATTCACCCCTCCACTTT.

This clone was recorded at least ten times. The rearrangement joins TRBV25-1 to TRBJ1-1; 8 bases are shared with TRBD1. J lost 5 bases, V lost 4 bases, and 9 bases had no gene match. This CDR3 spans 15 amino acids. Germline loops: CDR1 MGHDK, CDR2 SYGVNS. The CDR3 nucleotides are TGTGCCAGCAGTGTTCGGACAGGGATAGTGACTGAAGCTTTCTTT. Its translation is CASSVRTGIVTEAFF.

The rearrangement joins TRBV7-2 to TRBJ2-1, with 9 bases identical to TRBD1. Looked up from germline, CDR1 is SGHTA and CDR2 is FQGNSA. CDR3 length: 15 amino acids. Unmatched junction bases numbered 9, after V lost 4 bases and J lost 8 bases. CDR3 bases: TGTGCCAGCAGCTCGCTTGGGACAGGGAACCATGAGCAGTTCTTC. Translation gives CASSSLGTGNHEQFF.

This clone was seen repeatedly, ten times or more. The same CDR3 also results from other DNA sequences found in this sample. The genes are TRBV7-6 and TRBJ2-7; no reliable D call. Germline V gene sequence: CDR1 SGHVS, CDR2 FNYEAQ. This CDR3 comprises 13 residues. V was trimmed by 1 base and J by 3 bases, leaving 7 bases between them. The CDR3 DNA reads as TGTGCCAGCAGCTTAGGTCCCAACTACGAGCAGTACGTC. It is translated as CASSLGPNYEQYV.

V usage is TRBV5-4 and J usage is TRBJ1-2; D is possibly TRBD1 (6 bases). Germline-derived CDR1 and CDR2 are SGHNT and YYREEE (reference sequence). V was shortened by 6 bases and J by 8 bases, with 20 bases between the two germline ends. CDR3 length: 14 residues. This CDR3 is CASINPQGAGGYTF. Here the CDR3 DNA reads TGTGCCAGCATAAACCCACAGGGAGCAGGCGGCTACACCTTC. Complete variable domain (other parts from reference TRBV5-4 and TRBJ1-2): ETGVTQSPTHLIKTRGQQVTLRCSSQSGHNTVSWYQQALGQGPQFIFQYYREEENGRGNFPPRFSGLQFPNYSSELNVNALELDDSALYLCASINPQGAGGYTFGSGTRLTVV.

A few counts support this clone. The V call is TRBV28, the J call TRBJ2-7; 10 positions agree with TRBD1. CDR3 length: 14 amino acids. J was trimmed by 3 bases and V by 6 bases; bases with no gene match: 5. Germline lookup yields CDR1 MDHEN and CDR2 SYDVKM. The DNA for the CDR3 is TGTGCCAGCAGATCGGACAGGGGGTACTACGAGCAGTACTTC. Translating it yields CASRSDRGYYEQYF.

The sample holds one count of this clone. The chain has TRBV11-2 and TRBJ2-3; D gene uncertain. The CDR3 loop spans 16 amino acids. V lost 5 bases, J lost 3 bases, and 18 bases lay in between. CDR1 and CDR2 from the germline V gene are SGHAT and FQNNGV. The CDR3 DNA sequence: TGTGCCAGCAGCCGAAGGCGGTCTAGTGGGACAGATACGCAGTATTTT. Its translation is CASSRRRSSGTDTQYF.

The chain combines TRBV19 with TRBJ2-1, with 9 bases aligning to TRBD2. The CDR3 is made up of 18 amino acids. In germline, CDR1 is LNHDA, CDR2 SQIVND (reference sequence). The V gene end was trimmed by 5 bases and the J gene end by 7 bases; junction bases not matched to a gene: 18. The CDR3 bases are TGTGCCAGTAGTTCGGGGGGGTTTAGGCGGGAGGGCCAGAATGAGCAGTTCTTC. It encodes CASSSGGFRREGQNEQFF. The full variable domain, with the rest looked up from reference TRBV19 and TRBJ2-1, is DGGITQSPKYLFRKEGQNVTLSCEQNLNHDAMYWYRQDPGQGLRLIYYSQIVNDFQKGDIAEGYSVSREKKESFPLTVTSAQKNPTAFYLCASSSGGFRREGQNEQFFGPGTRLTVL.

J is TRBJ2-5 and V is TRBV5-6; 8 positions agree with TRBD1. V lost 6 bases, J lost 5 bases, and 9 bases stayed unmatched. This CDR3 spans 14 amino acids. Per the germline V gene, CDR1 is SGHDT and CDR2 is YYEEEE. This CDR3 reads CASTVAGGRETQYF. The CDR3, as DNA: TGTGCCAGCACCGTCGCAGGGGGCCGGGAGACCCAGTACTTC.

V is TRBV28 and J is TRBJ2-5; TRBD2 might be the D (6 bases). Trimming took off 8 bases at V and 6 bases at J, with 16 bases between the two ends. CDR3 length: 13 residues. Germline loops: CDR1 MDHEN, CDR2 SYDVKM. CDR3 residues: CASGMIGRKTQYF. The CDR3 nucleotides read TGTGCCAGCGGTATGATAGGGAGGAAGACCCAGTACTTC.

The chain has TRBV19 and TRBJ1-1; D is uncertain. This CDR3 is built from 13 residues. Germline-derived CDR1 and CDR2 are LNHDA and SQIVND (reference sequence). Trimming took off 9 bases at V and 1 base at J, with 12 bases between the two ends. The CDR3 is CASCPRQNTEAFF. The CDR3 nucleotides are TGTGCCAGCTGCCCCCGACAGAACACTGAAGCTTTCTTT.

The CDR3 region is CASSFSSGSFNQPQHF. Here the CDR3 DNA reads TGTGCCAGCAGTTTTTCCTCAGGGTCCTTTAATCAGCCCCAGCATTTT. This chain connects TRBV28 to TRBJ1-5; TRBD1 is a possible D gene (5 bases). The germline V gene encodes CDR1 MDHEN and CDR2 SYDVKM. The CDR3 is made up of 16 amino acids. V was cut by 3 bases and J by 4 bases, with 16 bases left in between.

CDR3 amino acids: CASSLITGVTDTQYF. In DNA, the CDR3 is TGCGCCAGCAGCTTGATCACAGGGGTCACAGATACGCAGTATTTT. The chain employs TRBV5-1 and TRBJ2-3, with 7 bases aligning to TRBD1. The V gene's germline CDR1 is SGHRS and CDR2 YFSETQ. Trimming at V came to 1 base and at J to 2 bases, leaving 4 bases not matched to a gene. The CDR3 contains 15 residues.

This clone occurred once. The V call is TRBV10-1, the J call TRBJ2-3; TRBD2 aligns across 13 bases. V trimming: 5 bases; J trimming: 6 bases; junction bases outside the gene matches: 8. Germline assignment: CDR1 WNHNN and CDR2 SYGVQD (reference sequence). The length of the CDR3 is 16 residues. The CDR3 sequence is CASSNGLAGAGDTQYF. The CDR3, as DNA: TGCGCCAGCAGTAACGGACTAGCGGGAGCTGGGGATACGCAGTATTTT.

The J gene is TRBJ2-5, the V gene TRBV6-1; 9 bases match TRBD2. Germline V lookup: CDR1 MNHNS, CDR2 SASEGT. The CDR3 length is 16 residues. V lost 6 bases, J lost 5 bases, and 13 bases stayed unmatched. CDR3 region: CASRENIAGVGETQYF. The CDR3 coding sequence is TGTGCCAGCAGGGAAAACATAGCGGGAGTGGGCGAGACCCAGTACTTC.

CDR3 sequence (DNA): TGCAGTGCTAGTCAGGGGGTTGCCGGGGAGCTGTTTTTT. It encodes CSASQGVAGELFF. V usage is TRBV20-1 and J usage is TRBJ2-2, with TRBD1 matching 7 bases. This CDR3 is built from 13 residues. Unmatched junction bases numbered 4, after V lost 3 bases and J lost 6 bases. From germline, CDR1 is DFQATT and CDR2 SNEGSKA (reference sequence).

This clone came up a few times. The chain has TRBV19 and TRBJ1-1; 11 bases match TRBD1. The V gene's germline CDR1 is LNHDA and CDR2 SQIVND (reference sequence). The V gene end was trimmed by 5 bases and the J gene end by 5 bases; junction bases not matched to a gene: 10. This CDR3 comprises 16 residues. The CDR3 DNA follows: TGTGCCAGTAGTTCCCCCCCCGGGACAGGGGGAACTGAAGCTTTCTTT. Translated: CASSSPPGTGGTEAFF.